The TCR beta chain described here comes from a study of control samples from healthy donors and cancer patients. The CDR3 consists of 14 residues. CDR1 and CDR2 from the germline V gene are MNHEY and SVGAGI. Of note for this clone: The junction departs from the called germline gene at one end, perhaps through a read error.

Produced via immunoSEQ multiplex PCR; TCRdb's table is partial and in-frame only. The sample lists about 160,000 clones, around 94% occurring once. The receptor comes from a man between 60 and 75 years old with colorectal cancer. Sequencing was done on a sample of PBMCs. The chain links TRBV6-5 to TRBJ1-2, with D unresolved. The CDR3 here is CASRVGWTNSGYTF. The CDR3 DNA is TGTGCCAGCAGGGTCGGGTGGACGAACTCTGGCTACACCTTC.